The 6 T cell receptor beta chains in this list originate from one sample, sequenced in a study of shared clonotypes between healthy human individuals. Terminally differentiated effector memory CD45RA+ cells were left out of the naive CD8 fraction, which was CD45RO-negative and positively selected for CCR7. Profiled with immunoSEQ multiplex PCR; TCRdb holds only in-frame clones, not every one. The sample holds around 650,000 clones, around 96% seen once. Sequenced material: naive CD8+ T cells sorted from blood. These receptors were obtained from a woman under 40 in good health.

This rearrangement joins TRBV5-6 to TRBJ2-5; D is perhaps TRBD1 (5 bases). V lost 0 bases and J lost 4, with 13 bases in between. In germline, CDR1 is SGHDT, CDR2 YYEEEE. The CDR3 has 15 residues. CDR3 DNA: TGTGCCAGCAGCTTGGGCAGGGTAAGATCAGAGACCCAGTACTTC. Its protein product is CASSLGRVRSETQYF.

The V gene is TRBV2, the J gene TRBJ2-2; 9 nucleotides line up with TRBD1. The CDR3 totals 15 residues. Unmatched junction bases numbered 3, after V lost 1 base and J lost 6 bases. The germline V gene encodes CDR1 SNHLY and CDR2 FYNNEI. The CDR3 reads CASSEGTGDAGELFF. DNA for the CDR3: TGTGCCAGCAGTGAAGGGACAGGGGATGCCGGGGAGCTGTTTTTT.

The chain employs TRBV28 and TRBJ2-5; D ambiguous. Near its end, the DNA agrees better with TRBJ2-7, so the J call may be wrong. This CDR3 spans 12 amino acids. Germline CDR1 MDHEN, CDR2 SYDVKM. The CDR3 bases are TGTGCCAGCAGTTTTCTCTGGACCGAGCAGTACTTC. This translates into CASSFLWTEQYF.

The DNA for the CDR3 is TGTGCCAGCACTATTCCGGGACACAAGCAGGGGAACACCGGGGAGCTGTTTTTT. It encodes CASTIPGHKQGNTGELFF. This sequence joins TRBV19 and TRBJ2-2; tentative D call: TRBD1 (6 bases). Per germline, CDR1 LNHDA and CDR2 SQIVND (reference sequence). This CDR3 comprises 18 residues. V was shortened by 9 bases and J by 1 base, with 24 bases between the two germline ends. The full variable domain, rest sourced from reference TRBV19 and TRBJ2-2, is DGGITQSPKYLFRKEGQNVTLSCEQNLNHDAMYWYRQDPGQGLRLIYYSQIVNDFQKGDIAEGYSVSREKKESFPLTVTSAQKNPTAFYLCASTIPGHKQGNTGELFFGEGSRLTVL.

V usage is TRBV15 and J usage is TRBJ2-7, with a weak D call TRBD2 (6 bases). The CDR3 is made up of 13 amino acids. Germline CDR1 is LNHNV and CDR2 is YYDKDF (reference sequence). Trimming shortened V by 6 bases and J by 4 bases, and 13 bases separated the two germline ends. The CDR3: CATRSGGEYEQYF. The CDR3 DNA reads as TGTGCCACCAGAAGCGGCGGGGAATACGAGCAGTACTTC.

The chain uses TRBV4-1 and TRBJ1-1; D call uncertain. From germline, CDR1 is MGHRA and CDR2 YSYEKL. Trimming took 4 bases from V and 1 from J, leaving 13 bases between them. The CDR3 has 15 residues. The chain's CDR3 is CASSPEARKNTEAFF. The CDR3 DNA follows: TGCGCCAGCAGCCCAGAGGCCCGAAAGAACACTGAAGCTTTCTTT.